This is a list of T cell receptor beta chains from one sample in a study of T cell repertoires in cytomegalovirus infection. The antigens these receptors bind are not known. MiXCR, applied by TCRdb to the reads, yields one record per CDR3 protein. Among about 37,000 distinct CDR3 sequences listed, about 48% were seen once. Source: CD8+ T cells from cultured PBMCs, taken from culture after CMV antigen stimulation. All receptors derive from a human donor in good health (CMV status not recorded). Some clones in this sample may be carry-over from other donors' samples. Both conserved end residues are part of each CDR3. The D gene is left open where the match is weak. A row's size may be missing; if present it is once, few, many or a size class.

v_call: TRBV13; j_call: TRBJ2-3; d_call: TRBD2; clone_size: NA; cdr3_nt: TGTGCCAGCAGCCAGACTAGCGGGGGGTCCACAGATACGCAGTATTTT; cdr3_aa: CASSQTSGGSTDTQYF
v_call: TRBV29-1; j_call: TRBJ2-1; d_call: TRBD2; clone_size: NA; cdr3_nt: TGCAGCGTTGGGACTAGCGGGAGGGGTGAGCAGTTCTTC; cdr3_aa: CSVGTSGRGEQFF
v_call: TRBV19; j_call: TRBJ2-2; d_call: TRBD1; clone_size: NA; cdr3_nt: TGTGCCAGTAACCGACAGGGGTACACCGGGGAGCTGTTTTTT; cdr3_aa: CASNRQGYTGELFF
v_call: TRBV6-6; j_call: TRBJ2-3; d_call: TRBD2; clone_size: few; cdr3_nt: TGTGCCAGCAGTTACAAAGCGGGGCGGGAAGATACGCAGTATTTT; cdr3_aa: CASSYKAGREDTQYF
v_call: TRBV28; j_call: TRBJ1-2; d_call: TRBD1; clone_size: NA; cdr3_nt: TGTGCCAGCAGTGATCAACAGGGGGTCTGGAGCTATGGCTACACCTTC; cdr3_aa: CASSDQQGVWSYGYTF
v_call: TRBV24-1; j_call: TRBJ2-3; d_call: TRBD1; clone_size: NA; cdr3_nt: TGTGCCACCAGTGATTCCGGGACAGGGACAGATACGCAGTATTTT; cdr3_aa: CATSDSGTGTDTQYF
v_call: TRBV4-1; j_call: TRBJ2-7; d_call: TRBD1; clone_size: NA; cdr3_nt: TGTGCCAGCAGCCAAGATGAAAGGACAGGATCCTACGAGCAGTACTTC; cdr3_aa: CASSQDERTGSYEQYF
v_call: TRBV7-8; j_call: TRBJ2-1; d_call: NA; clone_size: NA; cdr3_nt: TGTGCCAGTGTCTCGAAAAGCTCCTACAATGAGCAGTTCTTC; cdr3_aa: CASVSKSSYNEQFF
v_call: TRBV7-2; j_call: TRBJ2-5; d_call: NA; clone_size: few; cdr3_nt: TGTGCCAGCAGCTTAAAGGCCGGGCAAGAGACCCAGTACTTC; cdr3_aa: CASSLKAGQETQYF
v_call: TRBV5-4; j_call: TRBJ2-1; d_call: NA; clone_size: NA; cdr3_nt: TGTGCCAGCAGCTCCAGGGTGGGCTACGAGCAGTTCTTC; cdr3_aa: CASSSRVGYEQFF
v_call: TRBV9; j_call: TRBJ2-7; d_call: TRBD1; clone_size: few; cdr3_nt: TGTGCCAGTAGTTCCGGGACAGGCTCCTACGAGCAGTACTTC; cdr3_aa: CASSSGTGSYEQYF
v_call: TRBV12-3/TRBV12-4; j_call: TRBJ2-6; d_call: NA; clone_size: NA; cdr3_nt: TGTGCCAGCAGTTTCTTAGTTCTTGGGGCCAACGTCCTGACTTTC; cdr3_aa: CASSFLVLGANVLTF
v_call: TRBV13; j_call: TRBJ2-2; d_call: NA; clone_size: NA; cdr3_nt: TGTGCCAGCCGTGGAGGGAGGAACACCGGGGAGCTGTTTTTT; cdr3_aa: CASRGGRNTGELFF
v_call: TRBV7-2; j_call: TRBJ2-7; d_call: TRBD2; clone_size: NA; cdr3_nt: TGTGCCAGCAGCTTAGGCCTAGCGGGAGGGCATGAGCAGTACTTC; cdr3_aa: CASSLGLAGGHEQYF
v_call: TRBV7-3; j_call: TRBJ2-7; d_call: NA; clone_size: many; cdr3_nt: TGTGCCAGCAGCCTCCAGGGGGGGCAGAGCTACGAGCAGTACTTC; cdr3_aa: CASSLQGGQSYEQYF
v_call: TRBV20-1; j_call: TRBJ2-1; d_call: TRBD2; clone_size: NA; cdr3_nt: TGCAGTGCGTGGGTCGGGCGGGAGCTCTACAATGAGCAGTTCTTC; cdr3_aa: CSAWVGRELYNEQFF
v_call: TRBV10-3; j_call: TRBJ2-7; d_call: NA; clone_size: NA; cdr3_nt: TGTGCCATCAGTACGGACAGCCAAAGGGAGCCTTACGAGCAGTACTTC; cdr3_aa: CAISTDSQREPYEQYF
v_call: TRBV19; j_call: TRBJ2-1; d_call: TRBD2; clone_size: NA; cdr3_nt: TGTGCCAGTAGTCCTACTAGCGGGGGCTCCTACAATGAGCAGTTCTTC; cdr3_aa: CASSPTSGGSYNEQFF
v_call: TRBV28; j_call: TRBJ1-1; d_call: TRBD1; clone_size: few; cdr3_nt: TGTGCCATCCGAGACAGGGGGCGGGGGAACACTGAAGCTTTCTTT; cdr3_aa: CAIRDRGRGNTEAFF
v_call: TRBV11-2; j_call: TRBJ1-6; d_call: NA; clone_size: NA; cdr3_nt: TGTGCCAGCAGCTTCAGCCAGAGGGTTATGCCCCTCCACTTT; cdr3_aa: CASSFSQRVMPLHF
v_call: TRBV20-1; j_call: TRBJ2-1; d_call: TRBD2; clone_size: once; cdr3_nt: TGCAGCCAACTAGCGGGAGTTGAGCAGTTCTTC; cdr3_aa: CSQLAGVEQFF
v_call: TRBV6-1; j_call: TRBJ1-1; d_call: NA; clone_size: NA; cdr3_nt: TGTGCCAGCAGTTCGGGACGACTAGGGGCCGGATTGGCTTTCTTT; cdr3_aa: CASSSGRLGAGLAFF